These 3 T cell receptor beta chains were all obtained from the same sample, sequenced in a study of post-analysis software for immune sequencing data. Study observations and caveats: Patients showed TRBV5-6, TRBV5-1 and TRBV20-1 among a few TRBV segments more frequent than in controls.

The TCR beta cDNA libraries contained unique molecular identifiers. TCRdb recomputed calls from the PCR reads with MiXCR, one row per CDR3 protein. The sample carries hundreds of thousands of distinct CDR3 sequences, 25% to 30% recorded once. Their specific antigens are unknown. The source material was blood. Every receptor here comes from a girl aged 10-17 years with multiple sclerosis.

This chain's CDR3 is CASSLSAGGPNEQFF. The CDR3 DNA sequence: TGTGCCAGCAGCTTGTCAGCGGGAGGGCCGAATGAGCAGTTCTTC. The gene calls are TRBV7-2 and TRBJ2-1; 10 bases align to TRBD2. V lost 3 bases, J lost 7 bases, and 6 bases stayed unmatched. The V gene's germline CDR1 is SGHTA and CDR2 FQGNSA. The CDR3 is made up of 15 amino acids. Full variable domain (remainder filled in from reference TRBV7-2 and TRBJ2-1): GAGVSQSPSNKVTEKGKDVELRCDPISGHTALYWYRQSLGQGLEFLIYFQGNSAPDKSGLPSDRFSAERTGGSVSTLTIQRTQQEDSAVYLCASSLSAGGPNEQFFGPGTRLTVL.

The chain combines TRBV3-1 with TRBJ1-5, with D possibly being TRBD1 (5 bases). Trimming removed 3 bases at V and 9 bases at J, with 15 bases between. The CDR3 length is 14 residues. Germline values: CDR1 LGHDT, CDR2 YNNKEL (reference sequence). This CDR3 reads CASSQGTGEWPQHF. In nucleotides, the CDR3 is TGTGCCAGCAGCCAGGGGACGGGTGAATGGCCCCAGCATTTT.

This clonotype has only a few counts. In DNA, the CDR3 is TGTGCCAGCAGCCAAGATTGGACTAGCGGAGGACTGGGAGAGACCCAGTACTTC. It yields the protein CASSQDWTSGGLGETQYF. The rearrangement uses TRBV3-1 and TRBJ2-5; 10 nucleotides line up with TRBD2. This CDR3 is built from 18 residues. CDR1 and CDR2 from the germline V gene are LGHDT and YNNKEL (reference sequence). The V and J ends lost 0 bases and 4 bases, in that order; junction bases with no gene match: 11.